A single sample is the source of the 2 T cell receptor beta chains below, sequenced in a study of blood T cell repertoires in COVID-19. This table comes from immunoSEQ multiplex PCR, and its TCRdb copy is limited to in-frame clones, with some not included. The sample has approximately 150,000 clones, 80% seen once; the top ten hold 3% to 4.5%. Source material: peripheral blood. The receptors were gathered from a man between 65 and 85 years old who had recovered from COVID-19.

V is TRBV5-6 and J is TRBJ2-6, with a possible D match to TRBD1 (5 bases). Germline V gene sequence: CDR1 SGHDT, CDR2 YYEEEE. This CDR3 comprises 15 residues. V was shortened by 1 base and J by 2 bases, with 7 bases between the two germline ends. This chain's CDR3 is CASSLLGAGANVLTF. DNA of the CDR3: TGTGCCAGCAGCTTGCTAGGGGCTGGGGCCAACGTCCTGACTTTC.

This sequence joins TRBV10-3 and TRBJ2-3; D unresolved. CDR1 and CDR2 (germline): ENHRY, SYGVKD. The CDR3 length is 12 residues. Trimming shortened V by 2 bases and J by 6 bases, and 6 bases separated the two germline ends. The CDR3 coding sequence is TGTGCCATCAGTGAGAGAGAGGATACGCAGTATTTT. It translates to CAISEREDTQYF.